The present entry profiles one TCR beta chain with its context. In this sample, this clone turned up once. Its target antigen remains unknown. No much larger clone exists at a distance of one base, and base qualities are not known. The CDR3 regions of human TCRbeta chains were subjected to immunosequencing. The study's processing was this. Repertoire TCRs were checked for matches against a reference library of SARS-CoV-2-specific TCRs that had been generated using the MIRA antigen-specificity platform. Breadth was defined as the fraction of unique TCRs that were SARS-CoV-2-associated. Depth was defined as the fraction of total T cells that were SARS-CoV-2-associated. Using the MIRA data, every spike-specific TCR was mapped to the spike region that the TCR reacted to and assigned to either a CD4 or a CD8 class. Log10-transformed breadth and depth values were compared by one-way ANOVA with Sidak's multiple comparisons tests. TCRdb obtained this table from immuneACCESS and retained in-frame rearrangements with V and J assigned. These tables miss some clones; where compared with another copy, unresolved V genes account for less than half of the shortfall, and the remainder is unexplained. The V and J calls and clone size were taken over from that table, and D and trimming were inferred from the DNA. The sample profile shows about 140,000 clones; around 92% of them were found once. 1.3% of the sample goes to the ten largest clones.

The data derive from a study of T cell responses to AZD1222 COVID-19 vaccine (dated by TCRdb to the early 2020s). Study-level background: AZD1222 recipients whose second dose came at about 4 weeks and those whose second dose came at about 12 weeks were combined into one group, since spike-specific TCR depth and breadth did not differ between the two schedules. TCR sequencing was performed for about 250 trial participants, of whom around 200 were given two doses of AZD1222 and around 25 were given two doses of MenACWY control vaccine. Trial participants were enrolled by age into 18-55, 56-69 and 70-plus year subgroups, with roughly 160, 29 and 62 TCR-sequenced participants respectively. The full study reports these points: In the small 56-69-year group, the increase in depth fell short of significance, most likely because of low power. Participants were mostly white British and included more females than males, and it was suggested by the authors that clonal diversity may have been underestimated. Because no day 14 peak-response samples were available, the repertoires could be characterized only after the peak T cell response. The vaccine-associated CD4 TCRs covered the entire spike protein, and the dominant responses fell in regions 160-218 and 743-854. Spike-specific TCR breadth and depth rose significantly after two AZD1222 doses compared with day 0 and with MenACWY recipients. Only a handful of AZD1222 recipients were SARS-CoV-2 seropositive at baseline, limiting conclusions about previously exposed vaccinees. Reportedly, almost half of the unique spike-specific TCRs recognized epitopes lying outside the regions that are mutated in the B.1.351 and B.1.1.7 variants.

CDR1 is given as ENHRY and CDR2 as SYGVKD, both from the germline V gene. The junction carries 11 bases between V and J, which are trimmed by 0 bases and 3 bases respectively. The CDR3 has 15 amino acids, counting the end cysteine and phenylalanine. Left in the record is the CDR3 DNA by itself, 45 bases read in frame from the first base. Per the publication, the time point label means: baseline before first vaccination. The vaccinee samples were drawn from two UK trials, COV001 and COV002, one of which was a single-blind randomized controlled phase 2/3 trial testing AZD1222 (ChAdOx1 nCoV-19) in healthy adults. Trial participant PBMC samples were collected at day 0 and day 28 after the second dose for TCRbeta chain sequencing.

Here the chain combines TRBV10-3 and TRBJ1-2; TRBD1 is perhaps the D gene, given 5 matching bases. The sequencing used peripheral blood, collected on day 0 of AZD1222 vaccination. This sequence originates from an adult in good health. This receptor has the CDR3 CAISESRDWDYGYTF. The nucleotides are TGTGCCATCAGTGAGTCCCGGGACTGGGACTATGGCTACACCTTC.